Described below is a single T cell receptor beta chain sequence and its context. This CDR3 is built from 15 residues. Trimming took 2 bases from V and 3 from J, leaving 16 bases between them. From germline, CDR1 is GTSNPN and CDR2 SVGIG (reference sequence). In the original analysis: It was from reference gene primer amplification that nucleated cell counts were estimated. The method was immunoSEQ multiplex PCR; TCRdb's version includes in-frame clones alone and lacks a portion of them. The V and J calls and clone size come from that table; D and trimming were worked out from the DNA. The sample records about 82,000 clones, 75% to 90% being singletons. This sample was taken from a study of blood T cell repertoires in COVID-19. Study information: COVID-19 samples from acute and convalescent phases originated in the United States, Italy and Spain. T cells, B-cell-depleted T cells, or PBMCs supplied cDNA or gDNA.

Membership in each cohort depended on participant-reported clinical history. The TCR was taken from a woman between 45 and 65 years old with acute COVID-19. The rearrangement uses TRBV30 and TRBJ1-1; TRBD1 is a possible D gene (6 bases). The material sequenced was PBMCs or T cells enriched from blood (not recorded which). The CDR3 here is CAWSPRIGGDTEAFF. As DNA, the CDR3 is TGTGCCTGGAGTCCCCGGATAGGGGGGGACACTGAAGCTTTCTTT.